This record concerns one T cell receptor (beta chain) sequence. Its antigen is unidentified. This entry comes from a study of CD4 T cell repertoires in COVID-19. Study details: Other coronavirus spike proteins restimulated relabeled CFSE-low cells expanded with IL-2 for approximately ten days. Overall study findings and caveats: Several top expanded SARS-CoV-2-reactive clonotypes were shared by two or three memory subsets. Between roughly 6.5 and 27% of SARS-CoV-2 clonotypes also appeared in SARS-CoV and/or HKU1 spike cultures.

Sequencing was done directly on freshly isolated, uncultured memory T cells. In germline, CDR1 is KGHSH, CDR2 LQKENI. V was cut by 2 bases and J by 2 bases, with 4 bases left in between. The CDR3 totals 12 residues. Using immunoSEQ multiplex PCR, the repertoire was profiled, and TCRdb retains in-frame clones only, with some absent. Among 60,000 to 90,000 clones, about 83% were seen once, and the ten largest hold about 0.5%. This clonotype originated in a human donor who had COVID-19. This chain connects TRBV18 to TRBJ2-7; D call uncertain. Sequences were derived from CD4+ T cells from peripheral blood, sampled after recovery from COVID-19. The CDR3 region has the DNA TGTGCCAGCTCACCAACCACCTACGAGCAGTACTTC. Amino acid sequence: CASSPTTYEQYF.